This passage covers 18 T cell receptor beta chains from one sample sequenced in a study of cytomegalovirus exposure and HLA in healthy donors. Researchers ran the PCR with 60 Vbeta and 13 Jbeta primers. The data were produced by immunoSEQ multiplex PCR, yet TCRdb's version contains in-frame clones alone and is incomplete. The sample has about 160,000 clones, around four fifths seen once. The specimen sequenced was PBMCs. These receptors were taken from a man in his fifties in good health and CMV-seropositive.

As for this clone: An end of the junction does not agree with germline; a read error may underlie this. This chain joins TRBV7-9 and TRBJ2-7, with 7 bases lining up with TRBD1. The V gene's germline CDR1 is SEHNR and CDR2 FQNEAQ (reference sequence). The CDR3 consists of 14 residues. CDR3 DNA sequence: TGTTCCAGCGAAACAGGGGCAGGGTCCTACGAGCAGTACTTC. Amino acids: CSSETGAGSYEQYF.

The CDR3 sequence: CASSFTGGADTQYF. The CDR3 region has the DNA TGTGCCAGCAGCTTCACAGGGGGCGCAGATACGCAGTATTTT. The chain carries TRBV7-9 and TRBJ2-3; 9 bases line up with TRBD1. Germline V gene data show CDR1 as SEHNR and CDR2 as FQNEAQ (reference sequence). The CDR3 runs 14 residues. The ends lost 3 bases at V and 4 bases at J; junction bases unmatched: 2.

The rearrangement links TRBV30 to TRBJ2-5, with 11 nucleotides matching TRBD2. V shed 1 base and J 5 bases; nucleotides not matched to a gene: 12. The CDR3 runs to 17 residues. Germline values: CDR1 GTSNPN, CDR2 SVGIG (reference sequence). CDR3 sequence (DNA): TGTGCCTGGAGTGACGGACTAGCGGGCTTAAACGGGGAGACCCAGTACTTC. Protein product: CAWSDGLAGLNGETQYF. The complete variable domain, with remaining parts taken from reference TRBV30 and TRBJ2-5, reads SQTIHQWPATLVQPVGSPLSLECTVEGTSNPNLYWYRQAAGRGLQLLFYSVGIGQISSEVPQNLSASRPQDRQFILSSKKLLLSDSGFYLCAWSDGLAGLNGETQYFGPGTRLLVL.

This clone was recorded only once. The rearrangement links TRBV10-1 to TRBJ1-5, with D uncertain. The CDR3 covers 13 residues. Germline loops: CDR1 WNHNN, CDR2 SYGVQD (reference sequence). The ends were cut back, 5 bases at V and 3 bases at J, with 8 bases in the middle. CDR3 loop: CASSKLVNQPQHF. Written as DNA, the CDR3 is TGCGCCAGCAGTAAGCTGGTCAATCAGCCCCAGCATTTT.

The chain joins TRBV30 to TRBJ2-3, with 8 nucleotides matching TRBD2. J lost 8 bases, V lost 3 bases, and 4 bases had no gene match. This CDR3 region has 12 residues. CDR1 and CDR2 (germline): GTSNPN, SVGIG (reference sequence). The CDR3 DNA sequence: TGTGCCTGGAGCTCAAGCGGGGGTACGCAGTATTTT. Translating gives CAWSSSGGTQYF.

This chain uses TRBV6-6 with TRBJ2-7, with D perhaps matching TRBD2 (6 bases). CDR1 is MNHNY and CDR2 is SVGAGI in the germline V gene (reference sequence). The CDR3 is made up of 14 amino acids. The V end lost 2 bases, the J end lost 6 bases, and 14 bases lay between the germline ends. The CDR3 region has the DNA TGTGCCAGCAGTTACCCATCTGCGGGGTCCGAGCAGTACTTC. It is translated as CASSYPSAGSEQYF.

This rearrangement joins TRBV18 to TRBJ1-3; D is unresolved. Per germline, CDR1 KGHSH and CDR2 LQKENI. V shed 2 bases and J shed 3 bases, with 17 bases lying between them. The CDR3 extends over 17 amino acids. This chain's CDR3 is CASSPGGPRAGGNTIYF. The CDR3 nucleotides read TGTGCCAGCTCACCAGGAGGGCCAAGGGCAGGTGGAAACACCATATATTTT.

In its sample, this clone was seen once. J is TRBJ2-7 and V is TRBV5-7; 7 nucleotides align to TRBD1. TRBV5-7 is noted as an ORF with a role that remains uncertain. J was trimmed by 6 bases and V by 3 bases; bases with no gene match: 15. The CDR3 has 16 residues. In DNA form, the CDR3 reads TGTGCCAGCAGCTGGACGACAGGGAGCCCTCTCGGCGAGCAGTACTTC. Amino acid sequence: CASSWTTGSPLGEQYF.

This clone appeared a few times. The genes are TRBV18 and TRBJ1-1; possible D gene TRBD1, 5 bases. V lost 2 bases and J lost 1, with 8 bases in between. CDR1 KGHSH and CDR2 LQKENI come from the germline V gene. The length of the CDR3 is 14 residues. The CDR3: CASSPDQGNTEAFF. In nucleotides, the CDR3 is TGTGCCAGCTCACCAGATCAGGGGAACACTGAAGCTTTCTTT.

The CDR3 bases are TGTGCCAGCAGCGCCGCTTCCCCCTTCCGGGAGGCCAACCAAGAGACCCAGTACTTC. This sequence encodes CASSAASPFREANQETQYF. This rearrangement joins TRBV9 to TRBJ2-5, with 7 positions matching TRBD2. Germline V gives CDR1 SGDLS, CDR2 YYNGEE. V dropped 3 bases and J dropped 0; count of bases not matched to a gene: 17. This CDR3 has 19 residues.

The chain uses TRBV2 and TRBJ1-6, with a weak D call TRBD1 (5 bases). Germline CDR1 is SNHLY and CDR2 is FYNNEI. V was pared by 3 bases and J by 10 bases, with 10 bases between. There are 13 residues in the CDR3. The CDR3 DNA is TGTGCCAGCAGTGACAGGGAAGGATCACCCCTCCACTTT. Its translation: CASSDREGSPLHF.

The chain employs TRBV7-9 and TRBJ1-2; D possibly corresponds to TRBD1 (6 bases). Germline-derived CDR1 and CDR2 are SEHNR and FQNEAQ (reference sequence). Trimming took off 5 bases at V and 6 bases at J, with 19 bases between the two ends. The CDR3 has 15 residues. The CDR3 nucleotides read TGTGCCAGCAGCCGACAGGATCTTAATACGAATGGCTACACCTTC. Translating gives CASSRQDLNTNGYTF.

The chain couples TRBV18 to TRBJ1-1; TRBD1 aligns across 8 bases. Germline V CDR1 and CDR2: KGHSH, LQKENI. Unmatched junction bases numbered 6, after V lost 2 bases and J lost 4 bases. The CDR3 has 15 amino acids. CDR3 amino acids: CASSPRTGPGTEAFF. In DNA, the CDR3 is TGTGCCAGCTCACCAAGGACAGGGCCGGGCACTGAAGCTTTCTTT.

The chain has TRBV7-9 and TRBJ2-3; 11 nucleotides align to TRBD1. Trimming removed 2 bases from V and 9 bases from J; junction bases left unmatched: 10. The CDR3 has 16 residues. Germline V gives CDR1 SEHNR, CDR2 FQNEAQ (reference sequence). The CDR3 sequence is CASSLLSGTGGRTQYF. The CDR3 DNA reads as TGTGCCAGCAGCTTATTATCTGGGACAGGGGGGCGGACGCAGTATTTT.

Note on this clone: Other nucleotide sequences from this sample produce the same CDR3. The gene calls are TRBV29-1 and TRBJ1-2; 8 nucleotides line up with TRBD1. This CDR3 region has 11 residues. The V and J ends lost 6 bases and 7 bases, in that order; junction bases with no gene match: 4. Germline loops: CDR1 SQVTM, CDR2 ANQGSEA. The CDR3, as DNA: TGCAGCGTGGAGGACAGGGCTGGCTACACCTTC. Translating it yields CSVEDRAGYTF. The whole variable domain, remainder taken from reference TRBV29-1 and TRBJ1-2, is SAVISQKPSRDICQRGTSLTIQCQVDSQVTMMFWYRQQPGQSLTLIATANQGSEATYESGFVIDKFPISRPNLTFSTLTVSNMSPEDSSIYLCSVEDRAGYTFGSGTRLTVV.

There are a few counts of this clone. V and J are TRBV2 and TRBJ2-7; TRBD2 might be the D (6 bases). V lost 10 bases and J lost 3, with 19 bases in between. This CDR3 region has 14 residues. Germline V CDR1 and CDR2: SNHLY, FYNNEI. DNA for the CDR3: TGTGCCACCAACCCAGGACTATTAGGCTACGAGCAGTACTTC. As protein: CATNPGLLGYEQYF.

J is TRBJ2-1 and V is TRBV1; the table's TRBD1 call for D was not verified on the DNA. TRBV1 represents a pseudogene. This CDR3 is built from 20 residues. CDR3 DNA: TGCACCAGCAGCCAACCAGGGGGGTGCTTACAGGGGGGCTCCTACAATGAGCAGTTCTTC. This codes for CTSSQPGGCLQGGSYNEQFF.

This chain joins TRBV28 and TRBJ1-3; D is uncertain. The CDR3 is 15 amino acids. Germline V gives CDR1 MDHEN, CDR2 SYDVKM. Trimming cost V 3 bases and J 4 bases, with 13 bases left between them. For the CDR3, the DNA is TGTGCCAGCAGTTTTATTACCGGAGGAGGAAACACCATATATTTT. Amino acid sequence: CASSFITGGGNTIYF.